This T cell receptor (beta chain) emerged from a study of blood T cell repertoires in COVID-19. Study summary: The United States, Italy and Spain provided the acute and convalescent COVID-19 samples. Sources were T cells, B-cell-depleted T cells, or PBMCs; the material itself was cDNA or gDNA.

Profiling relied on immunoSEQ multiplex PCR, and the TCRdb table lists in-frame clones only, not all of them. The data show roughly 29,000 clones, about 85% seen once. CDR3 length: 16 residues. The germline V gene has CDR1 SGHRS and CDR2 YFSETQ. Trimming stripped 4 bases from V and 2 bases from J, with 17 bases between. The V and J genes are TRBV5-1 and TRBJ2-3; D not resolved. The sequenced sample consisted of peripheral blood. The sequence was collected from a human donor in a cohort sampled during active COVID-19. The CDR3 DNA reads TGCGCCAGCAGCCTCCCGTCGGGTGCGAACACAGATACGCAGTATTTT. It yields the protein CASSLPSGANTDTQYF.